This T cell receptor beta chain was obtained from a study of cytomegalovirus exposure and HLA in healthy donors. Whole-study findings and limits: Both high specificity and high sensitivity reportedly marked the classifier's diagnosis of cytomegalovirus status. Later genetic work tied a missense DCLRE1C variant to beta-chain V and J trimming. Indistinguishable V segments, including TRBV6-2 and TRBV6-3, were excluded. On later analysis, the bulk of CMV-associated TCR beta chains appeared to be HLA-restricted.

Details on this clone: Its antigen is not identified.

It was with 60 Vbeta and 13 Jbeta primers that the PCR ran. Assay: immunoSEQ multiplex PCR; the TCRdb copy retains only in-frame clones and omits some. The sample yields about 160,000 clones, 77% seen once. There are 15 residues in the CDR3. V gave up 6 bases and J gave up 10 bases, with 21 bases separating them. Germline V gene sequence: CDR1 MNHNY, CDR2 SVGAGI (reference sequence). V usage is TRBV6-6 and J usage is TRBJ2-2, with a tentative D call TRBD1 (6 bases). This receptor was identified in a man aged 30-40 years in good health and CMV-seropositive. Sequencing input: PBMCs. The CDR3 loop reads CASRPNTGKREELFF. In DNA form, the CDR3 reads TGTGCCAGCAGACCCAATACAGGGAAGCGCGAGGAGCTGTTTTTT.